These 8 T cell receptor beta chains came from one sample sequenced in a study of tumor-infiltrating lymphocytes in primary liver carcinoma. From 500 ng total RNA, TCR beta cDNA was generated with a primer in the constant region. The TCR beta library was amplified through three nested multiplex PCR rounds in a modified ARM-PCR procedure. In the first two PCR rounds, TRBV1-TRBV30 forward primers were paired with a C-beta reverse primer, and each round lasted about 9 cycles. TCRdb independently ran MiXCR on the multiplex PCR reads; one entry per CDR3 protein. This sample carries just over 300,000 distinct CDR3 sequences, 50% to 75% of them seen once, and the ten largest clones take over 15%. Unsorted whole blood served as the source of blood RNA, and germline DNA was extracted as well. Sequences were obtained from peripheral blood. The receptors stem from a woman in her 30s with primary liver carcinoma and hepatitis B virus infection.

Comments on this clonotype: This CDR3 fails to terminate in the conserved phenylalanine or tryptophan, so it likely reflects a read error. The chain couples TRBV11-2 to TRBJ2-6; D is undetermined. From germline, CDR1 is SGHAT and CDR2 FQNNGV. The CDR3 extends over 13 amino acids. CDR3 DNA: TGTGTCAGCAGCTTAGCTGGGGCCAACGTCCTGACTCTC. This sequence encodes CVSSLAGANVLTL.

With respect to this clonotype: One junction end does not reproduce the germline sequence, and a read error may be involved. The chain has TRBV6-5 and TRBJ2-3; TRBD2 agrees at 8 bases. Germline V gene data show CDR1 as MNHEY and CDR2 as SVGAGI. CDR3 length equals 15 residues. CDR3 protein: CASSPLAVSTDKQYF. The CDR3, as DNA: TGTGCCAGCAGCCCACTAGCGGTGAGCACAGATAAGCAGTATTTT.

This clonotype was seen ten or more times. This rearrangement joins TRBV4-1 to TRBJ2-7; TRBD2 might be the D (6 bases). V lost 0 bases, J lost 6 bases, and 9 bases lay in between. In germline, CDR1 is MGHRA, CDR2 YSYEKL. This CDR3 has 13 amino acids. CDR3 amino acids: CASSQDLGGEQYF. The CDR3 DNA follows: TGCGCCAGCAGCCAAGATTTGGGGGGCGAGCAGTACTTC.

There are a few counts of this clonotype. A much larger clone differs by one base, so this may be a read error. The chain employs TRBV4-1 and TRBJ1-5, with D possibly TRBD1 on 5 matching bases. V was cut by 0 bases and J by 7 bases, with 13 bases left in between. The CDR3 has 15 amino acids. Germline CDR1 MGHRA, CDR2 YSYEKL. The CDR3 region has the DNA TGCGCCAGCAGCCAAGAGGGGACGGGACGGCAGCCCCAGCATTTT. Translating it yields CASSQEGTGRQPQHF.

Regarding this clonotype: A single base separates this from a much larger clone, so it may be a read error. The chain employs TRBV6-2 or TRBV6-3 and TRBJ2-1; D may be TRBD1 or TRBD2 (5 bases each). Germline CDR1 reads MNHEY; CDR2 reads SVGEGT. This CDR3 has 13 amino acids. CDR3: CTSRESPYNEQFF. The DNA of the CDR3 is TGTACCAGCAGGGAGTCCCCGTACAATGAGCAGTTCTTC.

The gene calls are TRBV12-3 or TRBV12-4 and TRBJ2-1; TRBD2 aligns across 11 bases. The CDR3 sequence is 15 residues long. J gave up 13 bases and V 6 bases, and 14 bases lay outside the gene matches. The DNA for the CDR3 is TGTGCCAGCAGGGGGACTAGCGGTAATTTTAATGTACAGTTCTTC. Translating it yields CASRGTSGNFNVQFF.

This clonotype has a count of ten or more. V gene TRBV6-2 or TRBV6-3 combines with J gene TRBJ2-7; D ambiguous. This CDR3 is built from 12 residues. V was trimmed by 5 bases and J by 7 bases, leaving 12 bases between them. Per the germline V gene, CDR1 is MNHEY and CDR2 is SVGEGT. CDR3 in DNA: TGTGCCAGCAGTACCAACCCCAGGGAGCAGTACTTC. It yields the protein CASSTNPREQYF.

Note on this clonotype: An end of the junction does not agree with germline; a read error may underlie this. The chain combines TRBV29-1 with TRBJ2-5, with a possible D match to TRBD1 (5 bases). From germline, CDR1 is SQVTM and CDR2 ANQGSEA. This CDR3 region has 16 residues. For the CDR3, the DNA is TGCAGCGTTGAATCCTCCCAGTTAGGGGTCCAAGAGACTCAGTACTTC. Translated, it gives CSVESSQLGVQETQYF.